This T cell receptor (beta chain) was identified during a study of T cells in Graves' hyperthyroidism and ophthalmopathy. Study context: Peripheral blood was collected at initial diagnosis, before any treatment.

This clonotype came up a few times. TCR beta CDR3 region amplification was performed from RNA transcripts. HTBI primers were employed in a first-round RT-PCR of the TCR CDR3. Using its own MiXCR run on the multiplex PCR reads, TCRdb lists one record per CDR3 protein. Of 300,000 to 450,000 distinct CDR3 sequences in the sample, 13% are singletons; the top ten hold about a fifth. Clinical symptoms, serum thyroxine, TRAb, thyroid ultrasound and orbital computed tomography informed diagnoses. From approximately 9.5 ml of fresh peripheral blood, PBMCs were isolated. Germline CDR1 reads MNHNS; CDR2 reads SASEGT. V was pared by 6 bases and J by 2 bases, with 16 bases between. CDR3 length: 15 residues.

This sequence joins TRBV6-1 and TRBJ1-1, with D perhaps TRBD1 (5 bases). Sequenced sample: blood. This sequence originates from a man younger than 45 with Graves' hyperthyroidism that later progressed to Graves' ophthalmopathy. The CDR3 reads CASRDVGRVNTEAFF. In DNA form, the CDR3 reads TGTGCCAGCAGGGATGTGGGCAGGGTCAACACTGAAGCTTTCTTT.